Here is one T cell receptor (beta chain) with its context. The data stem from a study of blood T cell repertoires in COVID-19. In the study overall: From the United States, Italy and Spain came samples of acute and convalescent COVID-19.

Data came from immunoSEQ multiplex PCR; TCRdb stores just in-frame clones and leaves some out. This sample yields about 300,000 clones, of which roughly 90% are seen a single time; roughly 2.3% belongs to the top ten. The germline V and J ends were trimmed by 0 bases and 3 bases, with 9 bases remaining between them. CDR3 length equals 16 residues. The germline gives CDR1 SGHVS, CDR2 FNYEAQ. Input material: peripheral blood. The V gene is TRBV7-6, the J gene TRBJ1-6, with D hard to call. The sequence derives from a man between 18 and 29 years old with active or convalescent COVID-19. CDR3 bases: TGTGCCAGCAGCTTAGCGGGAGGCAGCTATAATTCACCCCTCCACTTT. Protein sequence: CASSLAGGSYNSPLHF.